The rows below give T cell receptor beta chains drawn from one sample of a study of blood T cell repertoires in COVID-19. Repertoires were generated with immunoSEQ multiplex PCR, while TCRdb's copy carries only in-frame clones and drops some. The table includes roughly 150,000 clones, approximately 90% detected once. The sequenced material came from peripheral blood. The receptors here all came from a woman between 65 and 79 years old with COVID-19, enrolled during active disease. Each CDR3 is given with its conserved first and last residue. D genes are given only for firm matches. The listing skips clone size in some rows; elsewhere it reads once, few, many or a size class.

v_call,j_call,d_call,clone_size,cdr3_nt,cdr3_aa
TRBV19,TRBJ1-3,TRBD1,NA,TGTGCCAGTAGTACCGGGACAGGACTCTCTGGAAACACCATATATTTT,CASSTGTGLSGNTIYF
TRBV6-5,TRBJ1-5,TRBD1,NA,TGTGCCAGCAACTCCCGGACAGGGAATCAGCCCCAGCATTTT,CASNSRTGNQPQHF
TRBV20-1,TRBJ2-1,TRBD1,NA,TGCAGTGCTAGTCTGAAACAGGGGAATCACAATGAGCAGTTCTTC,CSASLKQGNHNEQFF
TRBV3-1/TRBV3-2,TRBJ2-2,TRBD2,NA,TGTGCCAGCAGCCAAGCCGGGCGGGGGGACACCGGGGAGCTGTTTTTT,CASSQAGRGDTGELFF
TRBV2,TRBJ2-1,NA,NA,TGTGCCAGCAGTGGACTCGACTCCTACAATGAGCAGTTCTTC,CASSGLDSYNEQFF
TRBV3-1/TRBV3-2,TRBJ2-7,NA,NA,TGTGCCAGCAGCCAAGAGACAGGCATGTTCTACGAGCAGTACTTC,CASSQETGMFYEQYF
TRBV19,TRBJ1-5,NA,NA,TGTGCCAGTAGGCTCCCGGGGGGCTCATATCAGCCCCAGCATTTT,CASRLPGGSYQPQHF
TRBV28,TRBJ1-2,TRBD1,NA,TGTGCCAGCAGTTCTCGCCCCTACAGGGGGAACTACACCTTC,CASSSRPYRGNYTF
TRBV5-1,TRBJ2-2,TRBD1,NA,TGCGCCAGCAGCCCGACCCCAGGGGGTTCCACCGGGGAGCTGTTTTTT,CASSPTPGGSTGELFF
TRBV7-2,TRBJ1-1,TRBD1,NA,TGTGCCAGCAGCTCCAACAGGGGGCTCACTGAAGCTTTCTTT,CASSSNRGLTEAFF
TRBV6-1,TRBJ1-5,NA,NA,TGTGCCAGCAGTGACCGGGACACCATTAGCAATCAGCCCCAGCATTTT,CASSDRDTISNQPQHF
TRBV5-1,TRBJ1-6,TRBD1,NA,TGCGCCAGCAGCTTGGAGGGGGCGCAGGTTTCACCCCTCCACTTT,CASSLEGAQVSPLHF
TRBV6-6,TRBJ2-4,TRBD1,NA,TGTGCCAGCAGTCCCGGACAGGTAGCCAAAAACATTCAGTACTTC,CASSPGQVAKNIQYF
TRBV7-3,TRBJ2-1,NA,NA,TGTGCCAGCAGCCCGCGAAGGACAACTAAATACAATGAGCAGTTCTTC,CASSPRRTTKYNEQFF
TRBV19,TRBJ1-2,NA,NA,TGTGCCAGTAGTATCGGCGGACAGTTTAGCTATGGCTACACCTTC,CASSIGGQFSYGYTF
TRBV3-1/TRBV3-2,TRBJ2-5,TRBD2,NA,TGTGCCAGCAGCCAAAGCCTAGCGGGTGAGACCCAGTACTTC,CASSQSLAGETQYF
TRBV19,TRBJ2-5,TRBD2,NA,TGTGCCAGCTCCCCCGCGGGGGGGGAGACCCAGTACTTC,CASSPAGGETQYF
TRBV19,TRBJ2-2,NA,NA,TGTGCCAGTAGTATAAGGGGAAGCACCGGGGAGCTGTTTTTT,CASSIRGSTGELFF
TRBV7-2,TRBJ2-6,TRBD1,NA,TGTGCCAGCAGCTTTAAAGGCCCGACAGGGTGGTCTGGGGCCAACGTCCTGACTTTC,CASSFKGPTGWSGANVLTF
TRBV10-1,TRBJ1-2,TRBD1,NA,TGCGCCAGCAGCGCCGGGACAGCTTATGGCTACACCTTC,CASSAGTAYGYTF
TRBV4-1,TRBJ2-1,TRBD2,NA,TGCGCCAGCAGCCAAGTGCTAGCGGGGGCCAGCTCCTACAATGAGCAGTTCTTC,CASSQVLAGASSYNEQFF
TRBV7-9,TRBJ1-5,TRBD1,NA,TGTGCCAGCAGCGACGGACAGGGGCCCGATCAGCCCCAGCATTTT,CASSDGQGPDQPQHF
TRBV7-2,TRBJ2-3,NA,NA,TGTGCCAGCAGCTTAGTCCTAGCAACAGATACGCAGTATTTT,CASSLVLATDTQYF
TRBV7-9,TRBJ2-1,TRBD1,few,TGTGCCAGCAGCCCTCCGGGACAGGGGGGTTATGAGCAGTTCTTC,CASSPPGQGGYEQFF
TRBV30,TRBJ1-2,NA,few,TGTGCCTGGAGGGAATCTATGTCTAGGCGCTACACCTTC,CAWRESMSRRYTF
TRBV7-9,TRBJ1-1,NA,NA,TGTGCCAGCAGCTTAGAGGTCATGGGGGGTGAAGCTTTCTTT,CASSLEVMGGEAFF
TRBV7-2,TRBJ1-2,NA,NA,TGTGCCAGCAGCCCCGCCGTCACTTCGGGGTGCTATGGCTACACCTTC,CASSPAVTSGCYGYTF
TRBV5-1,TRBJ1-5,TRBD1,NA,TGCGCCAGCAGCTTGGCCGGGACAGGGGGCGAACCCCAGCATTTT,CASSLAGTGGEPQHF
TRBV7-9,TRBJ1-5,TRBD1,NA,TGTGCCAGCAGCTGGGGGGCAGGACAGGGAGCTTATAGCAATCAGCCCCAGCATTTT,CASSWGAGQGAYSNQPQHF
TRBV30,TRBJ1-5,TRBD1,NA,TGTGCCTGGAGTATAGACAGGGGGGATCAGCCCCAGCATTTT,CAWSIDRGDQPQHF
TRBV18,TRBJ1-3,NA,NA,TGTGCCAGCTCACCGGCCGACTCTGGAAACACCATATATTTT,CASSPADSGNTIYF
TRBV11-2,TRBJ1-3,NA,NA,TGTGCCAGCAGCTTAGTTACAGGTCCCTCTGGAAACACCATATATTTT,CASSLVTGPSGNTIYF
TRBV5-1,TRBJ2-3,TRBD2,NA,TGCGCCAGCAGCTCGGGGACTAGCGGGAGCACAGATACGCAGTATTTT,CASSSGTSGSTDTQYF
TRBV5-1,TRBJ2-2,NA,NA,TGCGCCAGCAGCTTGTATCGTCAGGCGAACACCGGGGAGCTGTTTTTT,CASSLYRQANTGELFF
TRBV18,TRBJ1-4,TRBD1,NA,TGTGCCAGCTCACTGACAGGGTCTAATGAAAAACTGTTTTTT,CASSLTGSNEKLFF
TRBV27,TRBJ1-3,TRBD1,NA,TGTGCCAGCAGTTTATCCGACAGGGCGGGGGGCACCATATATTTT,CASSLSDRAGGTIYF
TRBV7-8,TRBJ1-2,NA,NA,TGTGCCAGCAGCTTACAGGGGAGAGGGGAGTATGGCTACACCTTC,CASSLQGRGEYGYTF
TRBV19,TRBJ1-4,NA,NA,TGTGCCAGTCATAGCCCGACGGATTTGAATGAAAAACTGTTTTTT,CASHSPTDLNEKLFF
TRBV4-2,TRBJ2-1,NA,NA,TGTGCCAGCAGCCAAGATCTGCTAGTCGAGCAGTTCTTC,CASSQDLLVEQFF
TRBV5-6,TRBJ2-5,TRBD2,NA,TGTGCCAGCAGCCTCAGACTAGCGGGGGTGAAGGAGACCCAGTACTTC,CASSLRLAGVKETQYF
TRBV5-1,TRBJ1-1,NA,once,TGCGCCAGCAGAGGGGGGGACGGGAACACTGAAGCTTTCTTT,CASRGGDGNTEAFF
TRBV3-1/TRBV3-2,TRBJ2-7,NA,NA,TGTGCCAGCAGCCAAGCGAGGGGGATCTACGAGCAGTACTTC,CASSQARGIYEQYF
TRBV5-6,TRBJ1-5,NA,once,TGTGCCAGCAGCTTGCGTTCTCTAGGCAGCAATCAGCCCCAGCATTTT,CASSLRSLGSNQPQHF
TRBV10-3,TRBJ2-3,NA,NA,TGTGCCATCAGTGGCGGCACAGATACGCAGTATTTT,CAISGGTDTQYF